The 15 T cell receptor beta chains in this list originate from one sample, sequenced in a study of CD8 T cells in ankylosing spondylitis. A single record per CDR3 protein comes from TCRdb applying MiXCR to the 5' RACE reads. The sample has about 340,000 distinct CDR3 sequences, 20% to 25% seen once; the top ten hold around 12%. The sequenced sample consisted of blood, either unsorted or a sorted T cell fraction (not recorded which). The receptor source for this set is a male donor with ankylosing spondylitis or in good health (not recorded which).

The sample holds a few counts of this clonotype. The chain employs TRBV21-1 and TRBJ2-1; TRBD1, the table's D call, was not compared with the DNA. TRBV21-1 is a recognized pseudogene. The CDR3 is 15 amino acids. The DNA of the CDR3 is TGTGCCAGCAGCAAAGGACAGGGGGCGGAAAATGAGCAGTTCTTC. This sequence encodes CASSKGQGAENEQFF.

This clonotype has more than one count but fewer than ten. The chain employs TRBV6-1 and TRBJ1-4; D possibly corresponds to TRBD1 (5 bases). Trimming pared 5 bases from V and 7 bases from J, leaving 14 bases between. Germline V gene sequence: CDR1 MNHNS, CDR2 SASEGT. The CDR3 totals 14 residues. For the CDR3, the DNA is TGTGCCAGCAGTCCTCGGCCAGGGTCTGAAAAACTGTTTTTT. Amino acid sequence: CASSPRPGSEKLFF.

J is TRBJ2-1 and V is TRBV12-3 or TRBV12-4; 7 bases are shared with TRBD2. Germline trimming cut 4 bases from V and 2 bases from J; bases unmatched to any gene: 2. The CDR3 sequence is 14 residues long. CDR3 nucleotides: TGTGCCAGCAGTTCGGGACTACCCTACAATGAGCAGTTCTTC. Protein product: CASSSGLPYNEQFF.

V is TRBV27 and J is TRBJ1-1, with TRBD1 as a possible D gene (6 bases). Per the germline V gene, CDR1 is MNHEY and CDR2 is SMNVEV (reference sequence). The CDR3 is made up of 14 amino acids. The V gene lost 3 bases and the J gene lost 4 bases, with 12 bases spanning the gap. This CDR3 is CASSLLGQTTEAFF. In nucleotides, the CDR3 is TGTGCCAGCAGTTTGCTAGGACAGACCACTGAAGCTTTCTTT.

This clonotype was detected only a few times. This chain links TRBV4-1 with TRBJ2-7, with D uncertain. Germline CDR1 reads MGHRA; CDR2 reads YSYEKL. Trimming removed 1 base from V and 0 bases from J, with 10 bases in between. The CDR3 spans 15 residues. The CDR3 coding sequence is TGCGCCAGCAGCCAAGCTCATCGTAGCTCCTACGAGCAGTACTTC. Translating it yields CASSQAHRSSYEQYF.

This clonotype has a handful of counts. The chain is built from TRBV7-9 and TRBJ1-4, with D hard to call. With 6 bases removed from V and 2 bases from J, the gap between germline ends came to 7 bases. The CDR3 loop spans 13 amino acids. CDR1 SEHNR and CDR2 FQNEAQ come from the germline V gene (reference sequence). The CDR3 loop is CASRLGTNEKLFF. The CDR3 bases are TGTGCCAGCAGACTTGGCACTAATGAAAAACTGTTTTTT.

This clonotype was picked up a small number of times. The genes are TRBV3-1 and TRBJ2-1, with 9 bases aligning to TRBD1. The trim removed 5 bases at V and 5 bases at J, leaving 4 bases unmatched. Germline CDR1 LGHDT, CDR2 YNNKEL (reference sequence). This CDR3 spans 14 amino acids. CDR3 protein: CASSGRDRDNEQFF. Here the CDR3 DNA reads TGTGCCAGCAGCGGACGGGACAGGGACAATGAGCAGTTCTTC.

CDR3 DNA sequence: TGCAGTGCTAGAGATCTGTCAGGGATTGGCCTCCAAGAGACCCAGTACTTC. Its translation: CSARDLSGIGLQETQYF. J is TRBJ2-5 and V is TRBV20-1; TRBD1 might be the D (5 bases). The CDR3 spans 17 residues. The germline CDR1 and CDR2 sequences are DFQATT and SNEGSKA (reference sequence). The V and J ends lost 0 bases and 1 base respectively, with 18 bases between them.

This clonotype was detected only a few times. The chain is built from TRBV3-1 and TRBJ2-7; D ambiguous. The length of the CDR3 is 14 residues. Trimming took off 5 bases at V and 2 bases at J, with 13 bases between the two ends. Germline CDR1 is LGHDT and CDR2 is YNNKEL (reference sequence). The CDR3 DNA reads TGTGCCAGCAGCGCCGGCCAGAGCACCTACGAGCAGTACTTC. The encoded protein is CASSAGQSTYEQYF.

The chain uses TRBV3-1 and TRBJ2-2; maybe TRBD1 (6 bases). CDR3 size: 13 residues. The V gene lost 2 bases and the J gene lost 8 bases, with 9 bases spanning the gap. Germline CDR1 is LGHDT and CDR2 is YNNKEL (reference sequence). CDR3 bases: TGTGCCAGCAGCCAAACAGGGATGGGGGAGCTGTTTTTT. Its protein product is CASSQTGMGELFF. The variable domain in full, with the rest retrieved from reference TRBV3-1 and TRBJ2-2, is DTAVSQTPKYLVTQMGNDKSIKCEQNLGHDTMYWYKQDSKKFLKIMFSYNNKELIINETVPNRFSPKSPDKAHLNLHINSLELGDSAVYFCASSQTGMGELFFGEGSRLTVL.

This rearrangement joins TRBV30 to TRBJ2-4; no clear D. Deletions cut 5 bases from V and 4 bases from J, with 12 bases between. CDR1 GTSNPN and CDR2 SVGIG come from the germline V gene (reference sequence). The CDR3 sequence is 13 residues long. The CDR3 nucleotides are TGTGCCTGGCTGCGACACGATAAAAACATTCAGTACTTC. The encoded protein is CAWLRHDKNIQYF. Filled out from reference TRBV30 and TRBJ2-4, the complete variable domain reads SQTIHQWPATLVQPVGSPLSLECTVEGTSNPNLYWYRQAAGRGLQLLFYSVGIGQISSEVPQNLSASRPQDRQFILSSKKLLLSDSGFYLCAWLRHDKNIQYFGAGTRLSVL.

This clonotype has just a few counts. This chain joins TRBV29-1 and TRBJ2-1; D is unclear. This CDR3 is built from 13 residues. Trimming removed 6 bases from V and 2 bases from J, with 11 bases in between. Per germline, CDR1 SQVTM and CDR2 ANQGSEA. The CDR3 here is CSVLTGPYNEQFF. CDR3 DNA: TGCAGCGTACTGACCGGGCCCTACAATGAGCAGTTCTTC.

The chain combines TRBV12-3 or TRBV12-4 with TRBJ2-1; the match to TRBD1 covers 9 bases. V was pared by 10 bases and J by 2 bases, with 3 bases of the junction left unmatched. The CDR3 runs to 13 residues. The CDR3 is CAIRQGAYNEQFF. The CDR3 DNA is TGTGCCATCCGACAGGGGGCCTACAATGAGCAGTTCTTC.

The chain links TRBV2 to TRBJ2-3; tentatively, D is TRBD1 (7 bases). Deletions cut 6 bases from V and 6 bases from J, with 16 bases between. The CDR3 is 14 amino acids. CDR1 is SNHLY, CDR2 FYNNEI, per germline. The CDR3 protein is CASRFLTGRDTQYF. The CDR3 nucleotides read TGTGCCAGCAGGTTTTTGACAGGGAGGGATACGCAGTATTTT. Full variable domain (missing parts from reference TRBV2 and TRBJ2-3): EPEVTQTPSHQVTQMGQEVILRCVPISNHLYFYWYRQILGQKVEFLVSFYNNEISEKSEIFDDQFSVERPDGSNFTLKIRSTKLEDSAMYFCASRFLTGRDTQYFGPGTRLTVL.

The chain joins TRBV5-5 to TRBJ1-5; no definite D call. CDR3 size: 18 residues. CDR1 is SGHKS, CDR2 YYEKEE, per germline (reference sequence). With 0 bases removed from V and 4 bases from J, the gap between germline ends came to 20 bases. The CDR3: CASSLEGFQSSTNQPQHF. DNA for the CDR3: TGTGCCAGCAGCTTGGAGGGATTTCAGTCCTCGACTAATCAGCCCCAGCATTTT.